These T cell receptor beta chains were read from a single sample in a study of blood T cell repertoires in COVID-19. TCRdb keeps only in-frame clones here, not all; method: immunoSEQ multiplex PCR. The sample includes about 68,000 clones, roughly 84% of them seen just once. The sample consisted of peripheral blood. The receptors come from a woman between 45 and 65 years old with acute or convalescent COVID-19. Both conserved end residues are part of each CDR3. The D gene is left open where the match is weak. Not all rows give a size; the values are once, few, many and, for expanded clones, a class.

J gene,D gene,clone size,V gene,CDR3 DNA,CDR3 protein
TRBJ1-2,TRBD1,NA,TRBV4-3,TGCGCCAGCAGCCAAGGGGGACAGGGTTTAAGCTACACCTTC,CASSQGGQGLSYTF
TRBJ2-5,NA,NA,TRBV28,TGTGCCAGCAGCAACCCAGGGTACCAAGAGACCCAGTACTTC,CASSNPGYQETQYF
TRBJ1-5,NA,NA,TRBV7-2,TGTGCCAGCAGCCCCGACACAAGCAATCAGCCCCAGCATTTT,CASSPDTSNQPQHF
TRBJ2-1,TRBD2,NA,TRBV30,TGTGCCTGGAGTGGAGGAGCGGGACTAAATGAGCAGTTCTTC,CAWSGGAGLNEQFF
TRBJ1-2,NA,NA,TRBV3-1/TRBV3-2,TGTGCCAGCAGCCTCGGCGCAGACTACTATGGCTACACCTTC,CASSLGADYYGYTF
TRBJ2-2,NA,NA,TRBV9,TGTGCCAGCAGCGGAAACAAGGGGGACTATAACACCGGGGAGCTGTTTTTT,CASSGNKGDYNTGELFF
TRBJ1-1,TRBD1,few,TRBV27,TGTGCCAGCAGTCCGGGACAGGAAGATGAAGCTTTCTTT,CASSPGQEDEAFF
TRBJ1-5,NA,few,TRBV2,TGTGCCAGCAGGGGCGGGACTATTAGCAATCAGCCCCAGCATTTT,CASRGGTISNQPQHF
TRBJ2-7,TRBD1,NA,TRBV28,TGTGCCAGCGGGGGACAGACCTACGAGCAGTACTTC,CASGGQTYEQYF
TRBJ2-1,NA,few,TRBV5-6,TGTGCCAGCAGCTCAACATGGACAGCCAGCTCCTACAATGAGCAGTTCTTC,CASSSTWTASSYNEQFF
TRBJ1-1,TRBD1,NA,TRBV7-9,TGTGCCAGCAGATCGGGGACAGGGTCGGTGAACACTGAAGCTTTCTTT,CASRSGTGSVNTEAFF
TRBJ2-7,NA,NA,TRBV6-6,TGTGCCAGCAACCAGAGACTAGTTTGGAACGAGCAGTACTTC,CASNQRLVWNEQYF
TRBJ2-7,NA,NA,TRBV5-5,TGTGCCAGCAGCTTGGGGGAGTATTCCTACGAGCAGTACTTC,CASSLGEYSYEQYF
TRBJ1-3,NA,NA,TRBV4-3,TGCGCCAGCAGCCTTGAAGCGGGGGGCCCATCTGGAAACACCATATATTTT,CASSLEAGGPSGNTIYF
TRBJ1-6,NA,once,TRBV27,TGTGCCAGCAGTTTGGACTTGCTTTCACCCCTCCACTTT,CASSLDLLSPLHF
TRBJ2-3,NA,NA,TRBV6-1,TGTGCCAGCAGTGAAGGGCCCCTCCGCACAGATACGCAGTATTTT,CASSEGPLRTDTQYF
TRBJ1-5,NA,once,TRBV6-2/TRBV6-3,TGTGCCAGCAGTTACGAGGGAAATAGCAATCAGCCCCAGCATTTT,CASSYEGNSNQPQHF
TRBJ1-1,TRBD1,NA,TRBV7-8,TGTGCCAGCAGCCTAAGACAGGGAGTCACTGAAGCTTTCTTT,CASSLRQGVTEAFF
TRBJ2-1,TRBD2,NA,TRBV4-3,TGCGCCAGCGGAAGACTAGCGGGTAATTCGGATGAGCAGTTCTTC,CASGRLAGNSDEQFF
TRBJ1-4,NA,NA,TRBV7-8,TGTGCCAGCAGCTTAGACAGGACTAATGAAAAACTGTTTTTT,CASSLDRTNEKLFF
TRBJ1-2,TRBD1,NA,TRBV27,TGTGCCAGCAGTTTGACAGGGGGCAGCTATGGCTACACCTTC,CASSLTGGSYGYTF
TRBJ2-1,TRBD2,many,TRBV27,TGTGCCAGCAGTTTAAGGACTAGCGGGAGTAGGTGGAATGAGCAGTTCTTC,CASSLRTSGSRWNEQFF
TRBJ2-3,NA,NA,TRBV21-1,TGTGCCAGCCGTCTTTGGTCGGGAGGCCTAGGTTGCACAGATACGCAGTATTTT,CASRLWSGGLGCTDTQYF